This TCR beta chain was retrieved from a study of CD8+ T cells in alopecia areata. Study results and limitations: Patients shared TCRs less clearly than mice did, possibly owing to HLA.

Worth noting for this clone: Its matching antigen is unknown.

The V segment lost 4 bases and the J segment 4 bases; nucleotides outside the gene matches: 7. Germline V gene lookup returns CDR1 MNHNY and CDR2 SVGAGI (reference sequence). CDR3 length: 15 amino acids. Extracted RNA was reverse transcribed, and the resulting cDNA served as sequencing template. Produced via immunoSEQ multiplex PCR; TCRdb's table is partial and in-frame only. The sample comprises about 90,000 clones, 44% of which are singletons, and around 19% rests with the top ten. The sample's treatment: oral pan-JAK inhibitor, 5-10 mg twice daily. Lesional scalp punch biopsies and peripheral blood were collected from alopecia areata patients.

This receptor was taken from a human donor with alopecia areata. This chain links TRBV6-6 with TRBJ1-1; 9 bases agree with TRBD1. The sample in question was CD8+ T cells sorted from blood, obtained at week 24, from a patient treated with tofacitinib. The CDR3 DNA follows: TGTGCCAGCAGTTGGGGGGACAGGGTGGGCACTGAAGCTTTCTTT. It translates to CASSWGDRVGTEAFF.